The 28 T cell receptor beta chains below were found in one sample sequenced in a study of T-cell memory formation after mild COVID-19. Using its own MiXCR run on the 5' RACE reads, TCRdb lists one record per CDR3 protein. The sample records under 300,000 distinct CDR3 sequences, around 15% being singletons. Material for sequencing was PBMCs or a T cell subset sorted from them (not recorded which). The receptor set was obtained from a man in his late teens or twenties who had mild COVID-19 (a few samples of this study predate the infection). Cell type and time point are not known.

This chain connects TRBV6-5 to TRBJ2-7; 7 bases are shared with TRBD1. Germline V gene data show CDR1 as MNHEY and CDR2 as SVGAGI. The CDR3 totals 14 residues. The V and J ends lost 2 bases and 3 bases, in that order; junction bases with no gene match: 4. The CDR3 DNA is TGTGCCAGCAGTTACACCCCAGGGGGCTACGAGCAGTACTTC. Translating gives CASSYTPGGYEQYF.

The chain joins TRBV6-2 or TRBV6-3 to TRBJ2-6; 7 nucleotides agree with TRBD1. CDR3 size: 16 residues. Germline loops: CDR1 MNHEY, CDR2 SVGEGT. With 6 bases clipped from V and 1 base from J, the junction kept 6 bases outside the gene matches. This chain's CDR3 is CASSSDRASGANVLTF. CDR3 sequence (DNA): TGTGCCAGCAGCAGCGACAGGGCTTCTGGGGCCAACGTCCTGACTTTC.

This clonotype was found a few times. The rearrangement uses TRBV7-9 and TRBJ1-1; D is undetermined. Deletions cut 5 bases from V and 6 bases from J, with 13 bases between. The germline gives CDR1 SEHNR, CDR2 FQNEAQ (reference sequence). The CDR3 runs to 13 residues. This chain's CDR3 is CASSPQGPAEAFF. CDR3 DNA: TGTGCCAGCAGCCCCCAAGGGCCGGCTGAAGCTTTCTTT.

The rearrangement links TRBV5-4 to TRBJ2-5, with D perhaps being TRBD1 or TRBD2 (6 bases each). The V gene's germline CDR1 is SGHNT and CDR2 YYREEE (reference sequence). CDR3 size: 15 residues. V was clipped by 0 bases and J by 5 bases, with 14 bases between them. The CDR3 DNA reads TGTGCCAGCAGCTTGGCGTCCGGGGGCGGTGAGACCCAGTACTTC. As protein: CASSLASGGGETQYF.

V gene TRBV6-5 combines with J gene TRBJ1-3; no clear D gene. V was cut by 5 bases and J by 1 base, with 9 bases left in between. From germline, CDR1 is MNHEY and CDR2 SVGAGI. This CDR3 region has 14 residues. CDR3 residues: CASSPRMSGNTIYF. CDR3 bases: TGTGCCAGCAGTCCGAGAATGTCTGGAAACACCATATATTTT.

This chain joins TRBV7-8 and TRBJ2-1; D remains ambiguous. CDR1 and CDR2 from the germline V gene are SGHVS and FQNEAQ. Between the trimmed V and J ends, which lost 4 bases and 7 bases, there was a span of 14 bases. CDR3 length: 14 residues. Here the CDR3 DNA reads TGTGCCAGCAGCTGGACCCATTCAAGTAATGAGCAGTTCTTC. Amino acids: CASSWTHSSNEQFF.

The chain employs TRBV7-9 and TRBJ2-4; possible D gene TRBD2, 5 bases. The CDR3 has 12 residues. V lost 9 bases and J 7 bases, leaving 13 bases between the germline ends. The germline V gene encodes CDR1 SEHNR and CDR2 FQNEAQ (reference sequence). CDR3 nucleotides: TGTGCCAGTACCTGGACTGACAACATTCAGTACTTC. Amino acids: CASTWTDNIQYF.

The DNA of the CDR3 is TGCAGTGCCAGGTCTAGTGTTACCGGGGAGCTGTTTTTT. Translating gives CSARSSVTGELFF. V usage is TRBV20-1 and J usage is TRBJ2-2; D remains unclear. CDR1 is DFQATT and CDR2 is SNEGSKA in the germline V gene (reference sequence). The CDR3 has 13 residues. V was shortened by 6 bases and J by 5 bases, with 13 bases between the two germline ends.

This clonotype was seen a few times. The chain combines TRBV6-5 with TRBJ1-1; a possible D gene is TRBD1 (5 bases). CDR1 is MNHEY, CDR2 SVGAGI, per germline. V dropped 7 bases and J dropped 6 bases, with 21 bases sitting between them. The CDR3 contains 15 residues. CDR3 nucleotides: TGTGCCAGCACCCAACCGACGGCAGGGAGGGCTGAAGCTTTCTTT. Protein sequence: CASTQPTAGRAEAFF.

This clonotype occurred many times. Written as DNA, the CDR3 is TGCGCCAGCAGCTTGGTTGGGGGCGATGAGCAGTTCTTC. This sequence encodes CASSLVGGDEQFF. The rearrangement uses TRBV5-1 and TRBJ2-1; weak D call: TRBD1 (6 bases). The CDR3 extends over 13 amino acids. Trimming took 0 bases from V and 8 from J, leaving 9 bases between them. From germline, CDR1 is SGHRS and CDR2 YFSETQ. Full variable domain (remainder filled in from reference TRBV5-1 and TRBJ2-1): KAGVTQTPRYLIKTRGQQVTLSCSPISGHRSVSWYQQTPGQGLQFLFEYFSETQRNKGNFPGRFSGRQFSNSRSEMNVSTLELGDSALYLCASSLVGGDEQFFGPGTRLTVL.

This clonotype came up a few times. V usage is TRBV5-1 and J usage is TRBJ2-1, with a tentative D call TRBD1 (6 bases). Germline V gene data show CDR1 as SGHRS and CDR2 as YFSETQ. Deletions cut 0 bases from V and 11 bases from J, with 15 bases between. The CDR3 is 14 residues long. CDR3 in amino acids: CASSLEGVGGQQFF. The CDR3 DNA is TGCGCCAGCAGCTTGGAGGGGGTTGGCGGGCAGCAGTTCTTC.

The chain uses TRBV6-6 and TRBJ2-7, with no clear D. Germline V gene lookup returns CDR1 MNHNY and CDR2 SVGAGI (reference sequence). The CDR3 is 13 residues long. Trimming took 2 bases from V and 4 from J, leaving 9 bases between them. The CDR3, as DNA: TGTGCCAGCAGTTACCCGTACCCGTACGAGCAGTACTTC. Translation: CASSYPYPYEQYF.

The genes are TRBV5-1 and TRBJ1-6; D not resolved. V shed 4 bases and J shed 7 bases, with 18 bases lying between them. The CDR3 loop spans 16 amino acids. Germline assignment: CDR1 SGHRS and CDR2 YFSETQ. CDR3 amino acids: CASSPNRMETNSPLHF. The DNA of the CDR3 is TGCGCCAGCAGCCCCAATCGGATGGAAACAAATTCACCCCTCCACTTT.

The chain recombines TRBV6-2 or TRBV6-3 with TRBJ1-2, with D perhaps matching TRBD1 (5 bases). Trimming pared 5 bases from V and 5 bases from J, leaving 18 bases between. The CDR3 totals 15 residues. From germline, CDR1 is MNHEY and CDR2 SVGEGT. CDR3 residues: CASSRPDTSGYGYTF. CDR3 coding DNA: TGTGCCAGCAGTCGACCGGACACCTCGGGATATGGCTACACCTTC.

This clonotype was counted only a few times. This sequence joins TRBV7-3 and TRBJ2-1, with no clear D. Germline loops: CDR1 SGHTA, CDR2 FQGTGA. The V and J ends lost 2 bases and 6 bases respectively, with 17 bases between them. This CDR3 spans 16 amino acids. CDR3 amino acids: CASSLGGVSNLNEQFF. The CDR3 DNA is TGTGCCAGCAGCTTAGGTGGGGTTAGCAATCTCAATGAGCAGTTCTTC.

The V and J genes are TRBV5-6 and TRBJ2-7; D possibly uses TRBD1 or TRBD2 (5 bases each). The CDR3 has 13 residues. Germline V gene sequence: CDR1 SGHDT, CDR2 YYEEEE. Trimming left V 0 bases short and J 6 bases short, with 10 bases between. CDR3 DNA: TGTGCCAGCAGCTTGGCCGGGGACCCCGAGCAGTACGTC. As protein: CASSLAGDPEQYV.

This chain links TRBV6-2 or TRBV6-3 with TRBJ2-7, with TRBD2 matching over 11 bases. The germline V gene has CDR1 MNHEY and CDR2 SVGEGT. Trimming cost V 6 bases and J 6 bases; bases outside gene matches: 10. This CDR3 contains 15 residues. As DNA, the CDR3 is TGTGCCAGCAGACCCATAGCGGGGGGGCGGCTCGAGCAGTACTTC. It is translated as CASRPIAGGRLEQYF.

This chain uses TRBV4-1 with TRBJ2-7, with a tentative D call TRBD2 (5 bases). This CDR3 contains 13 residues. V was cut by 9 bases and J by 3 bases, with 15 bases left in between. Germline CDR1 reads MGHRA; CDR2 reads YSYEKL. The DNA for the CDR3 is TGCGCCAGTCGGCACGGGATAAACTACGAGCAGTACTTC. It yields the protein CASRHGINYEQYF.

This clonotype has a count of ten or more. J is TRBJ2-7 and V is TRBV29-1, with D maybe TRBD1 (6 bases). This CDR3 contains 14 residues. The germline gives CDR1 SQVTM, CDR2 ANQGSEA. The germline V and J ends were trimmed by 0 bases and 3 bases, with 12 bases remaining between them. CDR3 coding DNA: TGCAGCGTTGAAGAACATGGACAGTACTACGAGCAGTACTTC. Amino acids: CSVEEHGQYYEQYF.

CDR3 loop: CASSTAGGMGETQYF. As DNA, the CDR3 is TGTGCCAGCAGCACCGCAGGGGGAATGGGTGAGACCCAGTACTTC. The chain recombines TRBV5-4 with TRBJ2-5, with 7 positions matching TRBD1. CDR1 and CDR2 from the germline V gene are SGHNT and YYREEE (reference sequence). J lost 5 bases, V lost 4 bases, and 11 bases had no gene match. The CDR3 contains 15 residues.

The chain recombines TRBV12-3 or TRBV12-4 with TRBJ2-1; 10 nucleotides align to TRBD2. Unmatched junction bases numbered 5, after V lost 5 bases and J lost 4 bases. The CDR3 has 15 residues. CDR3 sequence reads: CASSRTSGLYNEQFF. In DNA, the CDR3 is TGTGCCAGCAGTCGGACTAGCGGACTTTACAATGAGCAGTTCTTC.

There are a few counts of this clonotype. The V and J genes are TRBV6-2 or TRBV6-3 and TRBJ1-1; 8 positions agree with TRBD1. This CDR3 contains 14 residues. The germline V gene has CDR1 MNHEY and CDR2 SVGEGT. The ends lost 7 bases at V and 3 bases at J; junction bases unmatched: 7. The CDR3, as DNA: TGTGCCAGCATCATCCAGGGGGCGCACACTGAAGCTTTCTTT. This sequence encodes CASIIQGAHTEAFF.

Ten or more counts support this clonotype. In nucleotides, the CDR3 is TGTGCCAGCAGCTTAGGGGGTTTGGAGACCCAGTACTTC. Translating gives CASSLGGLETQYF. The chain has TRBV7-2 and TRBJ2-5; D gene ambiguous. There are 13 residues in the CDR3. Per germline, CDR1 SGHTA and CDR2 FQGNSA. Deletions cut 1 base from V and 5 bases from J, with 8 bases between.

This chain joins TRBV27 and TRBJ2-7, with 7 bases that match TRBD2. There are 19 residues in the CDR3. Germline CDR1 reads MNHEY; CDR2 reads SMNVEV (reference sequence). V lost 6 bases to trimming and J lost 1 base; unmatched junction nucleotides: 21. CDR3 residues: CASSLSASRFRGVSYEQYF. CDR3 nucleotide sequence: TGTGCCAGCAGCCTTTCCGCCAGTCGTTTTCGGGGGGTTTCCTACGAGCAGTACTTC.

The chain couples TRBV5-1 to TRBJ1-6; unclear D gene. CDR1 is SGHRS, CDR2 YFSETQ, per germline. This CDR3 is 13 amino acids long. Trimming left V 1 base short and J 6 bases short, with 5 bases between. In nucleotides, the CDR3 is TGCGCCAGCAGCTTGACAGTTAATTCACCCCTCCACTTT. This sequence encodes CASSLTVNSPLHF.

This chain links TRBV6-5 with TRBJ2-2; no reliable D call. The V end lost 0 bases, the J end lost 7 bases, and 6 bases lay between the germline ends. The CDR3 is 13 amino acids. The germline V gene has CDR1 MNHEY and CDR2 SVGAGI. The CDR3 region has the DNA TGTGCCAGCAGTTACTCGACCCTCGGGGAGCTGTTTTTT. Translated, it gives CASSYSTLGELFF.

This clonotype was recorded a few times. CDR3 nucleotides: TGTGCCAGCAGTTCCTCGTACGGTGGTGGCTACACCTTC. Its translation: CASSSSYGGGYTF. This rearrangement joins TRBV6-6 to TRBJ1-2, with D hard to call. V lost 4 bases and J 7 bases, leaving 13 bases between the germline ends. The CDR3 has 13 amino acids. The germline V gene encodes CDR1 MNHNY and CDR2 SVGAGI (reference sequence).

V gene TRBV28 combines with J gene TRBJ2-1, with 7 nucleotides matching TRBD1. Germline V gene lookup returns CDR1 MDHEN and CDR2 SYDVKM. With V trimmed by 5 bases and J by 2 bases, 6 bases remained unmatched. This CDR3 contains 15 residues. CDR3 bases: TGTGCCAGCAGTCCTCCGACAGGGACCTACAATGAGCAGTTCTTC. Its translation is CASSPPTGTYNEQFF.